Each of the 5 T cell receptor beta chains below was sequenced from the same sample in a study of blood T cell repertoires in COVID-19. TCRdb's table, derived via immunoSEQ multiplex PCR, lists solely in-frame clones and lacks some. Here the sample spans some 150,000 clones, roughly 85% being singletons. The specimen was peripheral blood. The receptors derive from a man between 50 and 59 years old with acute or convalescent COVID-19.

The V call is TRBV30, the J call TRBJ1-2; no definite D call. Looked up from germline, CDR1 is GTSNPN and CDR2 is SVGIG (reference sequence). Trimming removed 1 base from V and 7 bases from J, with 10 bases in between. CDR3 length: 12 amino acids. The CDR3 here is CAWSGGSAGYTF. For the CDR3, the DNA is TGTGCCTGGAGTGGAGGGTCGGCTGGCTACACCTTC.

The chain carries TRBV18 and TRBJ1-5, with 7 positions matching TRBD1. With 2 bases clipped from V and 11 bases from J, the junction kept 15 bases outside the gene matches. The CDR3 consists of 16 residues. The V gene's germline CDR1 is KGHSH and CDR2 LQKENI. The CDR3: CASSPTAEGSGGAQHF. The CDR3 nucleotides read TGTGCCAGCTCACCAACGGCAGAAGGGTCAGGGGGTGCCCAGCATTTT.

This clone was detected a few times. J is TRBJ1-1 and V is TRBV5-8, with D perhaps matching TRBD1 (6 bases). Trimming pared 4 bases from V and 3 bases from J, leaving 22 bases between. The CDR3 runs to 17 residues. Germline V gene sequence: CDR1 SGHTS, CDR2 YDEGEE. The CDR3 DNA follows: TGTGCCAGCAGCAGAAATACAGGGATGGGGAGGGACACTGAAGCTTTCTTT. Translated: CASSRNTGMGRDTEAFF.

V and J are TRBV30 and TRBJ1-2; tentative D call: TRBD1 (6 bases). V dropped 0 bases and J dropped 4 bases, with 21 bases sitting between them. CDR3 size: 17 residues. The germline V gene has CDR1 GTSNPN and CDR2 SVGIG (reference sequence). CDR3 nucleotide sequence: TGTGCCTGGAGTGTACGCGGGCCAGGGGCCGGTGGCTATGGCTACACCTTC. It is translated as CAWSVRGPGAGGYGYTF.

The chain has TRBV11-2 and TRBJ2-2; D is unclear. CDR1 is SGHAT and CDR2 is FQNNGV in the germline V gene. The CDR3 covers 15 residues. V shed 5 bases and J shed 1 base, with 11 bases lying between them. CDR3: CASSPLGENTGELFF. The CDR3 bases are TGTGCCAGCAGCCCCTTGGGCGAGAACACCGGGGAGCTGTTTTTT.